The clone carrying this T cell receptor beta chain is a singleton in its sample. Its antigen is still unknown. The sample originates from a study of cytomegalovirus exposure and HLA in healthy donors. Regarding the study as a whole: It was 150 or so TCR beta chains that were listed as cytomegalovirus-associated.

Generated by immunoSEQ multiplex PCR, the TCRdb table keeps only in-frame clones and is missing some. The data show roughly 62,000 clones, 85% to 95% seen once. The CDR3 spans 16 residues. Between the trimmed V and J ends, which lost 0 bases and 4 bases, there was a span of 15 bases. Germline assignment: CDR1 SGHRS and CDR2 YFSETQ. This chain joins TRBV5-1 and TRBJ2-3, with D tentatively TRBD2 (5 bases). Sequences were obtained from PBMCs. This TCR came from a man in his late teens or twenties in good health and CMV-seronegative. The CDR3 nucleotides read TGCGCCAGCAGCTTGGGTAGGGAGCTCTTCGCAGATACGCAGTATTTT. Translated, it gives CASSLGRELFADTQYF.